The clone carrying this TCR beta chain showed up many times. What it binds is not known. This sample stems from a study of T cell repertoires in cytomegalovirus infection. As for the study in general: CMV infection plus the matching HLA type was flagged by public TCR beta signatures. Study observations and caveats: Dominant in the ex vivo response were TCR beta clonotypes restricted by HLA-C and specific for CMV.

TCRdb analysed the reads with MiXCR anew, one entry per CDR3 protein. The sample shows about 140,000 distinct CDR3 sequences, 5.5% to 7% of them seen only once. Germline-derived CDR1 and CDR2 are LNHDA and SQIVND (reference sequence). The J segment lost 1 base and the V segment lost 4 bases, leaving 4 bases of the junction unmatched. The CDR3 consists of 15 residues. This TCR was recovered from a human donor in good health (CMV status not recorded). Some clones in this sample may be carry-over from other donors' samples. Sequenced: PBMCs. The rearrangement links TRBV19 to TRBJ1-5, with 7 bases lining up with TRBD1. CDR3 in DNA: TGTGCCAGTAGTACGACAGGGTACAGCAATCAGCCCCAGCATTTT. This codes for CASSTTGYSNQPQHF.